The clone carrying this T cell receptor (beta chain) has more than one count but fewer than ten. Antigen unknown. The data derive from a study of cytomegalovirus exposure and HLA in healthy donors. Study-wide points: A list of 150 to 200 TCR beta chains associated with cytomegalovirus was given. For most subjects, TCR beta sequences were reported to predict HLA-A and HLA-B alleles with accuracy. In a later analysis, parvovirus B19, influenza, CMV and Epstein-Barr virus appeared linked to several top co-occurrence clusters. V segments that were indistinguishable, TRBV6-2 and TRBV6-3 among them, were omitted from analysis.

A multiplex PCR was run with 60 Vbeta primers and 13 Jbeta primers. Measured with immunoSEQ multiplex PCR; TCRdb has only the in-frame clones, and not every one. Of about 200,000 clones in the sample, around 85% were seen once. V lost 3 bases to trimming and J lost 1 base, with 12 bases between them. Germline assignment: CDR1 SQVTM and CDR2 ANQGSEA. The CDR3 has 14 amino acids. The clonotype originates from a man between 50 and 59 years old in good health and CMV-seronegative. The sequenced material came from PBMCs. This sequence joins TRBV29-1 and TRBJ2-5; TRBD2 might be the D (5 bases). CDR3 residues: CSVEWRGIQETQYF. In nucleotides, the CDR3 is TGCAGCGTTGAGTGGAGAGGGATCCAAGAGACCCAGTACTTC.